This TCR beta chain originates from a study of blood T cell repertoires in COVID-19. On the study more broadly: Sample material is recorded as cDNA or gDNA derived from T cells, B-cell-depleted T cells, or PBMCs.

V lost 3 bases to trimming and J lost 2 bases; unmatched junction nucleotides: 4. Germline CDR1 PRHDT, CDR2 FYEKMQ (reference sequence). CDR3 length equals 15 residues. Authors' processing steps: Reference gene primer amplification gave estimated nucleated cell counts. Generated by immunoSEQ multiplex PCR, the TCRdb table keeps only in-frame clones and is missing some. That table furnishes V, J and clone size, whereas the DNA furnished D and trimming. The data hold 200,000 to 300,000 clones, with about 90% observed a single time. The origin of this receptor is a man between 60 and 75 years old who had recovered from COVID-19. The specimen was peripheral blood. The chain has TRBV13 and TRBJ2-3; 8 bases fit TRBD1. DNA for the CDR3: TGTGCCAGCAGCTTGGGACAGGTCCCCACAGATACGCAGTATTTT. It specifies CASSLGQVPTDTQYF.